This TCR beta chain is drawn from a study of identical twins. Broader study findings: Excess low generation probability was seen in twin-shared out-of-frame alpha sequences. Insertions were fewer in abundant cord blood beta clonotypes, whereas memory repertoires showed none of this pattern. With beta out-of-frame sequences, excess sharing by twins was weaker.

This clonotype was seen only a few times. Its specificity is unknown. A universal primer site came from template switching; cDNA carried unique molecular identifiers. TCRdb fed the 5' RACE reads into MiXCR, producing one record per CDR3 protein. Of under 350,000 distinct CDR3 sequences in the sample, roughly 10% were seen once. Between the trimmed V and J ends, which lost 3 bases and 2 bases, there was a span of 14 bases. The CDR3 length is 14 residues. Germline lookup yields CDR1 DFQATT and CDR2 SNEGSKA (reference sequence). The same specimen was also included in a second study, on yellow fever vaccine responses in identical twins.

The sequencing input was CD8+ T cells sorted from blood. The chain combines TRBV20-1 with TRBJ2-7; D call uncertain. The TCR sequence derives from a woman in her late teens or twenties in good health. CDR3 amino acids: CSASPGQIPYEQYF. In nucleotides, the CDR3 is TGCAGTGCTAGCCCCGGGCAGATCCCCTACGAGCAGTACTTC.